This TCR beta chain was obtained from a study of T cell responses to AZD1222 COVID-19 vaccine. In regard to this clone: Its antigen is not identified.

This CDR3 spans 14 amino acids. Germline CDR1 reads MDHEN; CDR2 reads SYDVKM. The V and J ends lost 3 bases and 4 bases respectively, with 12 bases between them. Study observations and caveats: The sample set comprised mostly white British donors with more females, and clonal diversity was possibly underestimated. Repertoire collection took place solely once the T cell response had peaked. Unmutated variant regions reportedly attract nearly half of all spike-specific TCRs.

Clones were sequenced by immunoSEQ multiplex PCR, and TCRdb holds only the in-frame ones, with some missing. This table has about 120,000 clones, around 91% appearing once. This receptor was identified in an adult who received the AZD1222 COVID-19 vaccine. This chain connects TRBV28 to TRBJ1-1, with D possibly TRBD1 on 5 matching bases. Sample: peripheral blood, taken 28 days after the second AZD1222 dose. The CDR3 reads CASSLLYRSTEAFF. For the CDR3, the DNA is TGTGCCAGCAGTTTGTTGTACAGGTCCACTGAAGCTTTCTTT.